This T cell receptor (beta chain) was recorded in a study of T cells in Graves' hyperthyroidism and ophthalmopathy. Background on the study: Upon initial diagnosis and before any treatment, peripheral blood was collected. Overall study findings and caveats: Blood also contained most expanded thyroid clonotypes above 0.001.

There are 14 residues in the CDR3. Germline V gives CDR1 LNHDA, CDR2 SQIVND (reference sequence). Trimming cost V 6 bases and J 7 bases, with 16 bases left between them. This clonotype was found a few times. The antigen is not known. Amplified TCR beta CDR3 regions derived from RNA transcripts. Using the HTBI primer set, a first-round RT-PCR was run on the TCR CDR3. TCRdb re-called the multiplex PCR reads with MiXCR, one entry per CDR3 protein. Of hundreds of thousands of distinct CDR3 sequences listed, roughly 20% are singletons. This clonotype originated in a man between 50 and 59 years old with Graves' ophthalmopathy. The V and J genes are TRBV19 and TRBJ1-5; tentatively, D is TRBD1 (6 bases). The specimen sequenced was blood. The CDR3 loop is CASRIQGGEQPQHF. DNA of the CDR3: TGTGCCAGTAGAATACAGGGAGGAGAGCAGCCCCAGCATTTT.